One sample yielded the 29 T cell receptor beta chains listed below, sequenced in a study of T cells in Graves' hyperthyroidism and ophthalmopathy (dated by TCRdb to between 2018 and 2021). The library was made by multiplex PCR. Sequenced using an Illumina HiSeq 2000. TCR beta CDR3 regions were amplified from RNA transcripts. The TCR CDR3 was subjected to a first round of RT-PCR using the HTBI primer set and the Qiagen OneStep RT-PCR kit. The raw public reads went through TCRdb reprocessing: fastp at Q25, MiXCR clone calling, in-frame beta chains kept. Each CDR3 protein appears once, grouped with its most common genes and DNA. The sample data list approximately 500,000 distinct CDR3 sequences, and 35% to 55% of these were observed just once. The ten largest clonotypes hold approximately 7.5% of the sample. The sample comprised peripheral blood or thyroid tissue (not recorded which). These receptors came from a young woman with Graves' hyperthyroidism.

In this sample, this clonotype turned up many times. This chain links TRBV12-3 or TRBV12-4 with TRBJ1-5, with 7 bases identical to TRBD1. The CDR3 loop spans 15 amino acids. Trimming took 5 bases from V and 1 from J; bases not matched to a gene: 5. The DNA for the CDR3 is TGTGCCAGCAGTGAGGGACAGAGGAGCAATCAGCCCCAGCATTTT. This translates into CASSEGQRSNQPQHF.

There are a few counts of this clonotype. The chain combines TRBV6-5 with TRBJ1-3; D is unclear. CDR1 is MNHEY and CDR2 is SVGAGI in the germline V gene. Trimming removed 0 bases at V and 2 bases at J, with 11 bases between. The CDR3 consists of 16 residues. The CDR3 here is CASSYSVGNAGNTIYF. The CDR3 region has the DNA TGTGCCAGCAGTTACTCGGTGGGGAACGCTGGAAACACCATATATTTT.

In its sample, this clonotype was seen many times. The gene calls are TRBV10-1 and TRBJ2-7; either TRBD1 or TRBD2 may fit D (6 bases each). The CDR3 covers 14 residues. Germline-derived CDR1 and CDR2 are WNHNN and SYGVQD (reference sequence). The V end lost 11 bases, the J end lost 4 bases, and 21 bases lay between the germline ends. The CDR3 reads CAQRLRGPEYEQYF. The CDR3 DNA follows: TGCGCCCAGCGTCTTCGGGGGCCGGAATACGAGCAGTACTTC.

This clonotype was detected many times. The chain has TRBV7-6 and TRBJ1-6; D possibly corresponds to TRBD1 (6 bases). CDR1 is SGHVS and CDR2 is FNYEAQ in the germline V gene. V gave up 4 bases and J gave up 4 bases, with 11 bases separating them. This CDR3 has 15 amino acids. CDR3 nucleotides: TGTGCCAGCAGCTCCCAGGGGACTTATAATTCACCCCTCCACTTT. Protein product: CASSSQGTYNSPLHF.

Comment on this clonotype: A read error may explain this, as a much larger clone is one base away. The rearrangement joins TRBV5-4 to TRBJ1-2; the match to TRBD1 covers 7 bases. There are 14 residues in the CDR3. V gave up 4 bases and J gave up 4 bases; unmatched junction bases: 7. Looked up from germline, CDR1 is SGHNT and CDR2 is YYREEE (reference sequence). Written as DNA, the CDR3 is TGTGCCAGCAGCGCCTCAACAGGGGCCTATGGCTACACCTTC. Protein product: CASSASTGAYGYTF.

At least ten counts were recorded for this clonotype. DNA for the CDR3: TGTGCCAGCAGCCAGGGGGGGGATGTCTCCTACGAGCAGTACTTC. Protein product: CASSQGGDVSYEQYF. The chain employs TRBV14 and TRBJ2-7, with 7 positions matching TRBD2. CDR1 is SGHDN, CDR2 FVKESK, per germline. The CDR3 runs 15 residues. J lost 0 bases, V lost 3 bases, and 5 bases had no gene match.

V gene TRBV29-1 combines with J gene TRBJ2-1, with 12 bases fitting TRBD2. V shed 6 bases and J 5 bases; nucleotides not matched to a gene: 8. This CDR3 is 15 amino acids long. Germline-derived CDR1 and CDR2 are SQVTM and ANQGSEA. CDR3 in amino acids: CSVTSSGRADNEQFF. The CDR3 DNA reads as TGCAGCGTAACCTCTAGCGGGAGGGCCGACAATGAGCAGTTCTTC.

This sequence joins TRBV20-1 and TRBJ2-7; 8 bases are a match to TRBD1. V gave up 5 bases and J gave up 3 bases; unmatched junction bases: 3. Germline values: CDR1 DFQATT, CDR2 SNEGSKA (reference sequence). This CDR3 region has 12 residues. The CDR3 reads CSAVGQGYEQYF. In nucleotides, the CDR3 is TGCAGTGCTGTTGGACAGGGCTACGAGCAGTACTTC.

This clonotype came up once. The rearrangement joins TRBV7-8 to TRBJ2-7; 9 bases line up with TRBD2. This CDR3 has 16 amino acids. Germline V gene data show CDR1 as SGHVS and CDR2 as FQNEAQ. With 2 bases clipped from V and 3 bases from J, the junction kept 8 bases outside the gene matches. CDR3 coding DNA: TGTGCCAGCAGCTTATACCTAGCGGGAACTTTCTACGAGCAGTACTTC. It is translated as CASSLYLAGTFYEQYF.

Comment on this clonotype: With a much larger clone just one base away, this may be a read error. This chain joins TRBV7-9 and TRBJ1-2; D gene uncertain. Looked up from germline, CDR1 is SEHNR and CDR2 is FQNEAQ (reference sequence). The CDR3 totals 14 residues. CDR3 coding DNA: TGTGCCAGCAGCGCATTCGATATTAACTATGGCTGCACCTTC. It yields the protein CASSAFDINYGCTF.

This chain uses TRBV12-3 or TRBV12-4 with TRBJ1-5, with unresolved D. The V end was cut by 3 bases, the J end by 14 bases, with 11 bases between. The CDR3 spans 11 residues. The CDR3: CASSFSRLEHF. CDR3 DNA: TGTGCCAGCAGTTTCAGCAGGTTAGAGCATTTT.

This clonotype was counted ten times or more. CDR3 coding DNA: TGTGCCTGGAGCCAACTTTGGGGTCCAGAGACCCAGTACTTC. This gives the protein CAWSQLWGPETQYF. The genes are TRBV30 and TRBJ2-5; no clear D gene. The CDR3 spans 14 residues. Trimming stripped 3 bases from V and 4 bases from J, with 15 bases between. Looked up from germline, CDR1 is GTSNPN and CDR2 is SVGIG (reference sequence).

The chain has TRBV25-1 and TRBJ1-2; 9 nucleotides line up with TRBD1. The CDR3 has 14 amino acids. Germline V gene sequence: CDR1 MGHDK, CDR2 SYGVNS. V lost 5 bases to trimming and J lost 3 bases; unmatched junction nucleotides: 4. Here the CDR3 DNA reads TGTGCCAGCAGTTTTACAGGGGGCTACTATGGCTACACCTTC. Protein sequence: CASSFTGGYYGYTF.

This clonotype was counted many times. The J gene is TRBJ2-7, the V gene TRBV20-1; 8 nucleotides agree with TRBD1. Germline loops: CDR1 DFQATT, CDR2 SNEGSKA (reference sequence). V dropped 0 bases and J dropped 3; count of bases not matched to a gene: 7. CDR3 size: 15 residues. CDR3 in amino acids: CSARDWGTGLYEQYF. In DNA, the CDR3 is TGCAGTGCTAGAGATTGGGGGACAGGCCTCTACGAGCAGTACTTC.

The V and J genes are TRBV29-1 and TRBJ1-1; TRBD1 is a possible D gene (6 bases). The CDR3 length is 15 residues. CDR1 is SQVTM and CDR2 is ANQGSEA in the germline V gene. V dropped 5 bases and J dropped 0 bases, with 16 bases sitting between them. The CDR3 loop is CSVRAGAVLNTEAFF. Here the CDR3 DNA reads TGCAGCGTTAGGGCAGGGGCAGTACTGAACACTGAAGCTTTCTTT.

The chain carries TRBV29-1 and TRBJ2-7; no reliable D call. The germline gives CDR1 SQVTM, CDR2 ANQGSEA. There are 12 residues in the CDR3. V was pared by 3 bases and J by 9 bases, with 15 bases between. Written as DNA, the CDR3 is TGCAGCGTTGAGCTCTCCCGGAGAGGGCAGTACTTC. Amino acid sequence: CSVELSRRGQYF.

This clonotype was observed at least ten times. This chain joins TRBV5-5 and TRBJ2-5; tentatively, D is TRBD2 (6 bases). CDR1 is SGHKS and CDR2 is YYEKEE in the germline V gene (reference sequence). This CDR3 region has 15 residues. V lost 4 bases, J lost 4 bases, and 17 bases lay in between. CDR3 in DNA: TGTGCCAGCAGCCCGACGGGGGAATGGATAGAGACCCAGTACTTC. The encoded protein is CASSPTGEWIETQYF.

Many counts were recorded for this clonotype. The J gene is TRBJ2-5, the V gene TRBV19, with 9 bases matching TRBD2. V shed 4 bases, J shed 10 bases, and the junction held 7 bases outside the gene matches. The CDR3 is 13 residues long. The germline V gene has CDR1 LNHDA and CDR2 SQIVND (reference sequence). The CDR3: CASSRRLADIQYF. CDR3 DNA sequence: TGTGCCAGTAGTAGAAGACTAGCGGATATCCAGTACTTC. The variable domain in full, with the rest retrieved from reference TRBV19 and TRBJ2-5, is DGGITQSPKYLFRKEGQNVTLSCEQNLNHDAMYWYRQDPGQGLRLIYYSQIVNDFQKGDIAEGYSVSREKKESFPLTVTSAQKNPTAFYLCASSRRLADIQYFGPGTRLLVL.

This chain joins TRBV2 and TRBJ1-1; a possible D gene is TRBD1 (6 bases). From germline, CDR1 is SNHLY and CDR2 FYNNEI. V lost 8 bases to trimming and J lost 5 bases, with 12 bases between them. CDR3 length: 12 amino acids. This CDR3 reads CASRGAGTEAFF. CDR3 coding DNA: TGTGCCAGCCGGGGGGCTGGAACTGAAGCTTTCTTT.

V usage is TRBV10-3 and J usage is TRBJ2-1; 10 nucleotides agree with TRBD2. Germline CDR1 reads ENHRY; CDR2 reads SYGVKD. The ends lost 4 bases at V and 3 bases at J; junction bases unmatched: 3. The CDR3 loop spans 15 amino acids. Here the CDR3 DNA reads TGTGCCATCAGTGCTAGCGGGAGCAGCTACAATGAGCAGTTCTTC. This sequence encodes CAISASGSSYNEQFF.

This clonotype has at least ten counts. The chain is built from TRBV7-9 and TRBJ2-7; 8 bases are a match to TRBD2. This CDR3 region has 15 residues. Germline CDR1 reads SEHNR; CDR2 reads FQNEAQ (reference sequence). V gave up 2 bases and J gave up 3 bases; unmatched junction bases: 6. The CDR3 loop is CASSLSGSPLYEQYF. The CDR3 DNA is TGTGCCAGCAGCTTAAGCGGGAGTCCACTCTACGAGCAGTACTTC.

This clonotype was observed many times. V and J are TRBV19 and TRBJ2-5; the match to TRBD2 covers 10 bases. The length of the CDR3 is 14 residues. V was pared by 8 bases and J by 2 bases, with 5 bases of the junction left unmatched. Per germline, CDR1 LNHDA and CDR2 SQIVND (reference sequence). CDR3 bases: TGTGCCAGTGGGACTAGCGTGTTACAAGAGACCCAGTACTTC. Protein product: CASGTSVLQETQYF. Drawing the rest from reference TRBV19 and TRBJ2-5, the complete variable domain is DGGITQSPKYLFRKEGQNVTLSCEQNLNHDAMYWYRQDPGQGLRLIYYSQIVNDFQKGDIAEGYSVSREKKESFPLTVTSAQKNPTAFYLCASGTSVLQETQYFGPGTRLLVL.

V gene TRBV29-1 combines with J gene TRBJ1-5; possible D gene TRBD1, 6 bases. CDR1 and CDR2 from the germline V gene are SQVTM and ANQGSEA. The V and J ends lost 4 bases and 14 bases respectively, with 24 bases between them. The length of the CDR3 is 14 residues. In DNA, the CDR3 is TGCAGCGTTGTCCTCCAGGGGAGCAAGCACAATGAGCATTTT. It encodes CSVVLQGSKHNEHF. Based on the CDR3 plus reference TRBV29-1 and TRBJ1-5, the full variable domain is SAVISQKPSRDICQRGTSLTIQCQVDSQVTMMFWYRQQPGQSLTLIATANQGSEATYESGFVIDKFPISRPNLTFSTLTVSNMSPEDSSIYLCSVVLQGSKHNEHFGDGTRLSIL.

This clonotype came up once. CDR3 loop: CASSWDNRETQYF. The CDR3, as DNA: TGTGCCAGCAGCTGGGATAACAGGGAGACCCAGTACTTC. The gene calls are TRBV7-9 and TRBJ2-5; possible D gene TRBD1, 5 bases. Per the germline V gene, CDR1 is SEHNR and CDR2 is FQNEAQ (reference sequence). V was trimmed by 4 bases and J by 5 bases, leaving 11 bases between them. The CDR3 is 13 residues long. Complete variable domain (other parts from reference TRBV7-9 and TRBJ2-5): DTGVSQNPRHKITKRGQNVTFRCDPISEHNRLYWYRQTLGQGPEFLTYFQNEAQLEKSRLLSDRFSAERPKGSFSTLEIQRTEQGDSAMYLCASSWDNRETQYFGPGTRLLVL.

This clonotype was recorded a few times. This chain uses TRBV7-9 with TRBJ1-1, with 7 bases that match TRBD1. CDR3 length equals 17 residues. Germline trimming cut 5 bases from V and 1 base from J; bases unmatched to any gene: 13. Germline V gene data show CDR1 as SEHNR and CDR2 as FQNEAQ (reference sequence). The CDR3 loop is CASSQTGVALENTEAFF. CDR3 nucleotides: TGTGCCAGCAGCCAAACAGGGGTCGCTTTAGAGAACACTGAAGCTTTCTTT.

This rearrangement joins TRBV29-1 to TRBJ1-2; D might be TRBD1 (6 bases). The CDR3 sequence is 16 residues long. The V end lost 0 bases, the J end lost 8 bases, and 22 bases lay between the germline ends. Germline CDR1 reads SQVTM; CDR2 reads ANQGSEA. The CDR3 reads CSVEEASGHPLRGYTF. In DNA, the CDR3 is TGCAGCGTTGAAGAGGCATCGGGACACCCTCTTCGCGGCTACACCTTC.

In this sample, this clonotype turned up many times. The J gene is TRBJ1-2, the V gene TRBV29-1; D ambiguous. This CDR3 contains 14 residues. CDR1 and CDR2 (germline): SQVTM, ANQGSEA. Deletions cut 4 bases from V and 3 bases from J, with 15 bases between. CDR3 nucleotides: TGCAGCGTTGTGAGGCGAGCCGGGGACTATGGCTACACCTTC. This encodes CSVVRRAGDYGYTF.

For this clonotype: A much more abundant neighbour one base away suggests this may be a read error. The chain carries TRBV6-5 and TRBJ1-5, with 7 positions matching TRBD1. V was clipped by 5 bases and J by 4 bases; unmatched bases: 8. Germline V gives CDR1 MNHEY, CDR2 SVGAGI. This CDR3 contains 15 residues. The CDR3 DNA reads as TGTGCCAGCAGTCACATCCGGGACAGAAATCAGCCCCAGCATTTT. Translating gives CASSHIRDRNQPQHF.

In this sample, this clonotype turned up many times. The V and J genes are TRBV5-4 and TRBJ1-1; TRBD1 matches at 7 bases. Per germline, CDR1 SGHNT and CDR2 YYREEE (reference sequence). Germline trimming cut 3 bases from V and 1 base from J; bases unmatched to any gene: 12. The CDR3 covers 17 residues. This CDR3 is CASSSLPGQNKNTEAFF. The CDR3 coding sequence is TGTGCCAGCAGCTCGCTACCGGGACAGAATAAGAACACTGAAGCTTTCTTT.